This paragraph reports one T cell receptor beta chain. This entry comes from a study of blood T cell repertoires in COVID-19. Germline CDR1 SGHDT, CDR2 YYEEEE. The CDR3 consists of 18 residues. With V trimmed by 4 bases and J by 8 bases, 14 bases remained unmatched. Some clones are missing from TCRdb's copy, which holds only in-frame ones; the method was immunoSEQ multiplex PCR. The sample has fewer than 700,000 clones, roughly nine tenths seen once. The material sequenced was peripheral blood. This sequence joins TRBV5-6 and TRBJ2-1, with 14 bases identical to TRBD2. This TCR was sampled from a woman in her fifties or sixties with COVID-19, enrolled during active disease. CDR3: CASSLPTSGGALGDEQFF. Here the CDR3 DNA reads TGTGCCAGCAGCCTTCCGACTAGCGGGGGGGCATTGGGCGATGAGCAGTTCTTC.